This T cell receptor (beta chain) was retrieved from a study of T cells expressing NK-cell markers. Study at large: The TCR beta repertoires originated in sorted CD3+CD56+NKG2C+, CD3+CD56+NKG2C- and CD3+CD56-NKG2C+ T cells.

As concerns this clonotype: Its antigen is currently unknown.

Following a re-call of the 5' RACE reads, TCRdb has one entry per CDR3 protein and lacks DNA. The data show 400,000 or so distinct CDR3 sequences, and the top ten clones hold around 11%. Study findings and constraints: The CD3+CD56-NKG2C+ fraction of several donors was likewise dominated by these clonotypes.

The CDR3 has 14 residues. The germline V gene encodes CDR1 SNHLY and CDR2 FYNNEI. This chain joins TRBV2 and TRBJ2-5; the TCRdb call, TRBD1, lacks DNA for checking. The sequence was collected from a woman between 50 and 59 years old in good health. Sequences were obtained from blood T cells: a sorted CD56 or NKG2C T cell subset, CD4+ or CD8+ T cells, or bulk PBMC T cells (not recorded which). This chain's CDR3 is CASSAVTVRETQYF. Based on the CDR3 plus reference TRBV2 and TRBJ2-5, the full variable domain is EPEVTQTPSHQVTQMGQEVILRCVPISNHLYFYWYRQILGQKVEFLVSFYNNEISEKSEIFDDQFSVERPDGSNFTLKIRSTKLEDSAMYFCASSAVTVRETQYFGPGTRLLVL.